This T cell receptor beta chain was found in a study of pediatric ulcerative colitis (dated by TCRdb to the late 2010s). About the full investigation: Of the ulcerative colitis patients, 7 or 8 had pancolitis and two had left-sided colitis, and histology in every patient was consistent with ulcerative colitis. By Pediatric Ulcerative Colitis Activity Index, mild disease was classified in two patients, moderate disease in several and acute severe colitis in three. From roughly 10 newly diagnosed, treatment-naive pediatric ulcerative colitis patients and four non-IBD control children, paired blood and rectal samples were collected. Broader findings and caveats from the paper: A couple of rectal CDR3 clonotypes turned up in every ulcerative colitis patient but in none of the controls. For technical reasons, substantially fewer templates were yielded by the blood samples of two patients, and these blood samples were excluded from blood-rectal overlap analysis. The healthy control group was small, consisting of only a handful of individuals. Because the repertoires came from total lymphocyte DNA, rare subsets such as regulatory T cells may have patterns that are not reflected. Features of the rectal repertoire distinguished controls, mild-moderate colitis patients and acute severe colitis patients, and in acute severe colitis rectal diversity was lower because of clonal expansions. Autologous blood-rectal clonal overlap was significantly higher in ulcerative colitis patients than in controls, suggesting increased T cell trafficking to inflamed tissue.

At the junction V is shortened by 5 bases and J by 8 bases; bases outside the gene matches: 9. CDR1 SGHVS and CDR2 FNYEAQ were looked up in the germline V gene. Spanning cysteine to phenylalanine, the CDR3 consists of 15 amino acids. Just the 45-base CDR3 DNA is kept, in frame starting at base 1. The table lists this clone with a few counts. The antigen it binds to is not known. Base qualities are not provided; no much larger clone lies one nucleotide away. Ulcerative colitis patients had received no immunosuppressive medication before the diagnostic colonoscopy. Blood was sampled at the same time as the colonoscopy. The Wizard kit (Promega) was used to extract genomic DNA from the blood and intestinal samples. Rearranged CDR3 beta regions were amplified from genomic DNA with multiplex V and J primers using the immunoSEQ TRB Survey service. To keep sequencing depth the same across samples, survey-level depth of up to 500,000 reads per sample was applied. Libraries were purified and pooled, and sequencing was performed on Illumina technology. The published analysis was carried out like this. immunoSEQ online tools were used for productive clonality, sample overlap, pairwise scatters, CDR3 beta length, V/D/J gene usage and productiveness. Calculated diversity was defined as the number of unique rearrangements divided by total templates, multiplied by 100, and Shannon and Simpson indices were computed as well. For principal component analysis, Z-score normalized data were analyzed with the R prcomp function and the ggbiplot package. Morisita's index was used to quantify blood-rectal clonal overlap within each subject. TCRdb re-hosts the immuneACCESS table, in-frame sequences only. Its copies lack some clones; in the studies checked, an unresolved V gene accounts for under half of them, and the cause for the rest is not known. V and J calls and clone size are those listed in that table; D and trimming were worked out from the DNA. Across this sample there are about 36,000 clones, with roughly 85% seen only once. Less than 30% of the sample is taken by the ten largest.

This TCR was recovered from a girl aged 10-17 years with moderate ulcerative colitis. This chain joins TRBV7-6 to TRBJ2-1; a stretch of 10 junction bases matches TRBD2. The source material was blood. The nucleotides read TGTGCCAGCAGCCCCACTAGCGGGATTCGGGATGAGCAGTTCTTC. This translates into CASSPTSGIRDEQFF.